This is a list of T cell receptor beta chains from one sample in a study of CD8+ T cells in alopecia areata. Produced via immunoSEQ multiplex PCR; TCRdb's table is partial and in-frame only. The profile shows hundreds of thousands of clones, 55% to 70% of them singletons. The sample was CD4+ T cells sorted from blood, taken at week 24, from a patient treated with tofacitinib. The origin of the receptors is a human donor with alopecia areata. The CDR3 runs from the conserved cysteine through the conserved F or W. The D gene is left open where the match is weak. Rows may omit the clone size; those that give it use once, few, many or a size class.

j_call cdr3_length v_call d_call clone_size cdr3_nt cdr3_aa
TRBJ1-1 14 TRBV19 TRBD1 NA TGTGCCAGTAGTGCCTCGGGACAGGGGTCTGAAGCTTTCTTT CASSASGQGSEAFF
TRBJ2-5 14 TRBV29-1 NA few TGCAGCCCGAGGGGGCTAGCGCCTACGGAGACCCAGTACTTC CSPRGLAPTETQYF
TRBJ2-5 14 TRBV18 TRBD1 NA TGTGCCAGCTCCCCAGGACAGGGGATGGAGACCCAGTACTTC CASSPGQGMETQYF
TRBJ1-2 12 TRBV25-1 NA few TGTGCCAGCAGTGAAGTAGGCTTTGGCTACACCTTC CASSEVGFGYTF
TRBJ1-1 13 TRBV18 NA few TGTGCCAGCTCACCAAGCCGGGACCTTGAAGCTTTCTTT CASSPSRDLEAFF
TRBJ2-6 16 TRBV19 TRBD1 NA TGTGCCAGTAGTCCAGGGGGCGCCGAAGGGGCCAACGTCCTGACTTTC CASSPGGAEGANVLTF
TRBJ2-2 17 TRBV5-1 NA NA TGCGCCAGCAGCTTCCGCGCGTCTCTTATGGGCACCGGGGAGCTGTTTTTT CASSFRASLMGTGELFF
TRBJ1-1 18 TRBV5-1 NA NA TGCGCCAGCAGCTTTGGCTCCGGGATCCCCGGTTCGAACACTGAAGCTTTCTTT CASSFGSGIPGSNTEAFF
TRBJ2-2 15 TRBV15 NA few TGTGCCACCAGCAGAGATCGTGTGGGTGGCGGGGAGCTGTTTTTT CATSRDRVGGGELFF
TRBJ2-6 14 TRBV30 NA NA TGTGCCTGGACCGAGGGCTCTGGGGCCAACGTCCTGACTTTC CAWTEGSGANVLTF
TRBJ1-1 16 TRBV6-5 NA NA TGTGCCAGCAGTTACTCTGTCGGTCGAGGGAACACTGAAGCTTTCTTT CASSYSVGRGNTEAFF
TRBJ1-6 11 TRBV7-2 NA NA TGTGCCAGCAGCCGGGGGGGACCCCTCCACTTT CASSRGGPLHF
TRBJ2-6 17 TRBV2 NA NA TGTGCCAGCAGTGAGCCGGGACACCCCTCTGGGGCCAACGTCCTGACTTTC CASSEPGHPSGANVLTF
TRBJ1-3 12 TRBV29-1 NA NA TGCAGCGTTGCAGGGACTGGAAACACCATATATTTT CSVAGTGNTIYF
TRBJ2-2 17 TRBV4-1 TRBD1 NA TGCGCCAGCAGCCAAGTCCGGACAGGGGTGAACACCGGGGAGCTGTTTTTT CASSQVRTGVNTGELFF
TRBJ1-5 13 TRBV23-1 NA NA TGCGCCAGCAGTGAGCTGGGGGGGCAGCCCCAGCATTTT CASSELGGQPQHF
TRBJ1-2 16 TRBV4-1 TRBD1 once TGCGCCAGCAGCCAAGGGACCCGGGACAGCTATTATGGCTACACCTTC CASSQGTRDSYYGYTF
TRBJ1-2 13 TRBV30 NA once TGTGCCTGGAGTCCCCGCCCTAACTATGGCTACACCTTC CAWSPRPNYGYTF
TRBJ2-7 13 TRBV30 TRBD2 NA TGTGCCTGGAGTAGCGGGGGGGCGCCCGAGCAGTACTTC CAWSSGGAPEQYF
TRBJ2-3 15 TRBV6-5 NA NA TGTGCCAGCCAGGGGATCCGGAAGGGCACAGATACGCAGTATTTT CASQGIRKGTDTQYF
TRBJ1-2 13 TRBV5-4 NA NA TGTGCCAGCAGCTCGGACAGCAACTATGGCTACACCTTC CASSSDSNYGYTF
TRBJ2-5 13 TRBV30 NA NA TGTGCCTGGAGTGTACCGGGGGACGAGACCCAGTACTTC CAWSVPGDETQYF
TRBJ1-1 15 TRBV18 TRBD1 few TGTGCCAGCTCACCGAGAACAGGGGTGAACACTGAAGCTTTCTTT CASSPRTGVNTEAFF